This T cell receptor (beta chain) was captured by sequencing in a study of blood T cells in healthy people across ages (dated by TCRdb to the mid-2010s). About the investigation overall: In model experiments, template switching captured about one uniquely barcoded TCR beta cDNA molecule for every two T cells. The study measured age-related changes in TCR beta repertoire diversity using deep sequencing normalized with unique cDNA molecular identifiers. Donors were grouped into four age groups: young (average 16 years), middle-aged (less than 40), aged (around 62) and long-lived (around 80). Donors of different ages were randomly distributed across sequencing lanes to avoid experimental bias. For two donors (one aged 18 to 29 and one aged 80 or older), the study analyzed two additional independent replicas of 1 million unique cDNA reads from the same blood draw. The paper's findings and limits, for the study overall: There was a strong correlation between observed TCR beta diversity and the percentage of naive T cells measured by flow cytometry. Estimates of total diversity based on one million sequenced T cells were considered lower bounds and underestimates. Compared with the aged group, more naive CD4+ T cells, fewer expanded clones and increased TCR diversity were shown by the long-lived group, suggesting age selection. Because profiling used bulk unsorted PBMCs, naive and antigen-experienced compartments could not be compared conclusively. As age increased, observed TCR beta diversity per million T cells dropped in a roughly linear way, and a significant reduction was already evident by age roughly 36. Donor CMV infection status was unknown, potentially confounding age-related changes in expanded clonotypes.

The protocol used for the library was 5' RACE. These reads were obtained on an Illumina HiSeq 2500. A second PCR of 7 to 11 cycles was performed with a sample-barcoded 5' primer and a J-beta primer mix. A template-switch 5' adaptor carrying 12 random nucleotides introduced a unique molecular identifier onto each TCR beta cDNA molecule. Each sample yielded at least 2.5 million CDR3-containing paired-end reads. First-strand cDNA was synthesized from all RNA with the Mint cDNA synthesis kit, primed by a TRBC-specific oligonucleotide. After uracil-DNA glycosylase treatment, a first 18-cycle PCR used universal primers M1SS and BC2_uni_R on all cDNA. The source study handled its data this way. Each sample was normalized by randomly selecting 1 million high-quality reads, each carrying a distinct molecular identifier. Reads sharing molecular identifiers were discarded rather than binned into consensus sequences. CDR3 identification, clonotype clustering and error correction used MiTCR with a Q25 quality threshold and the strictest error-elimination algorithm. A nonparametric unseen species model with Euler transformation was used to estimate a lower bound on total TCR beta diversity. The public reads were quality trimmed at Q25 with fastp and then assembled into clones with MiXCR by TCRdb, keeping productive beta chains. Rows with one shared CDR3 protein collapse into an entry with the most common genes and DNA. The V and J calls were not made by the authors but by TCRdb's processing. This sample comprises 500,000 to 700,000 distinct CDR3 sequences, approximately 30% of them detected only once. The ten largest clones capture around 14% of the sample.

Per the germline V gene, SGHRS is the CDR1 and YFSETQ is the CDR2. The CDR3 goes from the cysteine to the phenylalanine over 14 residues. Solely the CDR3 DNA is kept, with 42 bases framed from the first base. Concerning this clonotype: Its antigen remains undetermined. An end of the junction does not agree with germline; a read error may underlie this.

The roughly 39 donors, aged roughly 6 to 95 years, were systemically healthy Caucasian individuals from Russia. Each donor gave 8.5 to 10 milliliters of peripheral blood, collected into EDTA-treated Vacutainer tubes. Ficoll-Paque density-gradient centrifugation was used to isolate PBMCs, with at least 6 million per sample. Trizol reagent was used to extract total RNA from the PBMCs, yielding at least 6 micrograms per sample. The percentages of naive CD45RAhigh/CD27high T cells were determined by flow cytometry on a PBMC aliquot from every donor. This receptor chain uses TRBV5-1 and TRBJ2-5; TRBD2 might be the D gene, on 5 matching bases. The TCR originated in a woman older than 75 in good health. The sequencing input was blood. The DNA sequence follows: TGCGCCAACAGCTTGCGGAGGCTCCAAGAGACCCAGTACTTC. The translation is CANSLRRLQETQYF. The entire variable domain, with the stretches around the CDR3 drawn from the reference TRBV5-1 and TRBJ2-5 proteins, is KAGVTQTPRYLIKTRGQQVTLSCSPISGHRSVSWYQQTPGQGLQFLFEYFSETQRNKGNFPGRFSGRQFSNSRSEMNVSTLELGDSALYLCANSLRRLQETQYFGPGTRLLVL.